These 23 T cell receptor beta chains came from one sample sequenced in a study of identical twins. MiXCR, applied by TCRdb to the 5' RACE reads, yields one record per CDR3 protein. The sample shows some 790,000 distinct CDR3 sequences, 15% to 20% of them seen only once. This sample also appeared in a second study, on T cells expressing NK-cell markers.

The sample taken for sequencing was PBMCs. The receptors were gathered from a woman aged 18 to 35 in good health.

The chain carries TRBV27 and TRBJ1-1, with a possible D match to TRBD1 (5 bases). The germline V gene encodes CDR1 MNHEY and CDR2 SMNVEV (reference sequence). The CDR3 length is 16 residues. Trimming stripped 2 bases from V and 4 bases from J, with 17 bases between. Here the CDR3 DNA reads TGTGCCAGCAGTTTACTACCGGCTGCACAGGCCACTGAAGCTTTCTTT. This gives the protein CASSLLPAAQATEAFF.

This clonotype was seen more than once but under ten times. This chain links TRBV5-1 with TRBJ1-1, with D perhaps TRBD1 (5 bases). Germline loops: CDR1 SGHRS, CDR2 YFSETQ. V was pared by 5 bases and J by 7 bases, with 12 bases between. This CDR3 has 12 amino acids. As DNA, the CDR3 is TGCGCCAGCAGACAGGCACGGGATGAAGCTTTCTTT. Amino acids: CASRQARDEAFF.

The chain links TRBV10-3 to TRBJ2-1, with D maybe TRBD1 (5 bases). The CDR3 spans 15 residues. Germline CDR1 and CDR2: ENHRY and SYGVKD. Trimming removed 8 bases from V and 0 bases from J, with 14 bases in between. CDR3 sequence: CAISTEPGSYNEQFF. DNA for the CDR3: TGTGCCATCTCGACAGAGCCGGGCTCCTACAATGAGCAGTTCTTC.

The CDR3 is CASSRNQGANSPLHF. In DNA, the CDR3 is TGTGCCAGCTCACGGAATCAGGGGGCTAATTCACCCCTCCACTTT. The V and J genes are TRBV18 and TRBJ1-6; 8 bases align to TRBD1. Germline lookup yields CDR1 KGHSH and CDR2 LQKENI. Trimming at V came to 4 bases and at J to 6 bases, leaving 5 bases not matched to a gene. The length of the CDR3 is 15 residues.

This clonotype has just a few counts. The CDR3 DNA follows: TGTGCCAGCAGCTTCGGGGACTTATCCTACAATGAGCAGTTCTTC. Encoded protein: CASSFGDLSYNEQFF. V is TRBV11-2 and J is TRBJ2-1; perhaps TRBD2 as D (6 bases). Looked up from germline, CDR1 is SGHAT and CDR2 is FQNNGV. This CDR3 contains 15 residues. Deletions cut 3 bases from V and 1 base from J, with 10 bases between.

This clonotype appeared a few times. This chain joins TRBV6-1 and TRBJ1-6; D is uncertain. CDR3 length: 13 residues. In germline, CDR1 is MNHNS, CDR2 SASEGT. With 7 bases removed from V and 7 bases from J, the gap between germline ends came to 11 bases. CDR3 bases: TGTGCCAGCACGGATGAGTACAATTCACCCCTCCACTTT. It yields the protein CASTDEYNSPLHF.

The V gene is TRBV7-2, the J gene TRBJ2-4, with D hard to call. The ends were cut back, 8 bases at V and 1 base at J, with 12 bases in the middle. There are 14 residues in the CDR3. Germline loops: CDR1 SGHTA, CDR2 FQGNSA. CDR3 sequence (DNA): TGTGCCAGCGCCGAGGAGTTTGCCAAAAACATTCAGTACTTC. This translates into CASAEEFAKNIQYF.

As for this clonotype: A junction end diverges from the germline sequence, so it may reflect a read error. The rearrangement links TRBV6-5 to TRBJ2-3, with 7 bases identical to TRBD2. Germline-derived CDR1 and CDR2 are MNHEY and SVGAGI. CDR3 length: 14 amino acids. The CDR3 protein is CASRYIASGDTQYF. As DNA, the CDR3 is TGTGCCAGCCGTTACATCGCTAGCGGAGATACGCAGTATTTT.

The gene calls are TRBV27 and TRBJ2-7; 11 positions match TRBD1. The trim removed 6 bases at V and 5 bases at J, leaving 9 bases unmatched. CDR1 and CDR2 (germline): MNHEY, SMNVEV (reference sequence). The CDR3 covers 15 residues. CDR3 protein: CASSRNSDRGHEQYF. The CDR3 DNA reads as TGTGCCAGCAGCCGCAACTCGGACAGGGGGCACGAGCAGTACTTC.

This chain joins TRBV7-2 and TRBJ1-2; D is undetermined. The germline V gene encodes CDR1 SGHTA and CDR2 FQGNSA. The V end was cut by 5 bases, the J end by 4 bases, with 14 bases between. This CDR3 region has 14 residues. CDR3 coding DNA: TGTGCCAGCAGCCCCTTTGCAGGCTTCTATGGCTACACCTTC. Its protein product is CASSPFAGFYGYTF.

In its sample, this clonotype was seen a few times. The V call is TRBV4-3, the J call TRBJ2-3; D uncertain. Per the germline V gene, CDR1 is LGHNA and CDR2 is YSLEER. The CDR3 is made up of 16 amino acids. The germline V and J ends were trimmed by 1 base and 6 bases, with 17 bases remaining between them. The CDR3 loop is CASSQGVGFLVDTQYF. The CDR3 bases are TGCGCCAGCAGCCAAGGGGTTGGGTTTCTGGTGGATACGCAGTATTTT.

This clonotype was counted only a few times. The V call is TRBV5-1, the J call TRBJ2-1; D not certain. This CDR3 spans 12 amino acids. The V gene lost 7 bases and the J gene lost 3 bases, with 8 bases spanning the gap. Looked up from germline, CDR1 is SGHRS and CDR2 is YFSETQ. The CDR3: CASAEGYNEQFF. DNA for the CDR3: TGCGCCAGCGCCGAAGGCTACAATGAGCAGTTCTTC.

The rearrangement joins TRBV25-1 to TRBJ2-3, with 9 nucleotides matching TRBD2. This CDR3 comprises 15 residues. Germline loops: CDR1 MGHDK, CDR2 SYGVNS. V lost 5 bases to trimming and J lost 10 bases; unmatched junction nucleotides: 13. CDR3 loop: CASSRGGLASFPQYF. CDR3 DNA sequence: TGTGCCAGCAGTCGGGGGGGACTAGCATCCTTTCCGCAGTATTTT.

Concerning this clonotype: One end of the junction fails to match germline, which may point to a read error. The chain recombines TRBV20-1 with TRBJ2-1, with TRBD1 as a possible D gene (5 bases). This CDR3 spans 16 amino acids. Germline V gives CDR1 DFQATT, CDR2 SNEGSKA (reference sequence). CDR3 DNA: TGCTGTGCTAGATTTTTGGACACAGAATCTTACAATGAGCAGTTCTTC. Translating it yields CCARFLDTESYNEQFF.

This clonotype has only a few counts. The chain carries TRBV20-1 and TRBJ2-7, with 9 bases that match TRBD2. V trimming: 3 bases; J trimming: 5 bases; junction bases outside the gene matches: 14. CDR1 and CDR2 (germline): DFQATT, SNEGSKA (reference sequence). The CDR3 runs to 16 residues. CDR3 coding DNA: TGCAGTGCTAGTGCCTCCCGGCTAGCGGGGACCCACGAGCAGTACTTC. This encodes CSASASRLAGTHEQYF.

The chain combines TRBV10-2 with TRBJ1-1; D is unclear. Per the germline V gene, CDR1 is WSHSY and CDR2 is SAAADI. The CDR3 contains 13 residues. V shed 4 bases and J shed 3 bases, with 9 bases lying between them. CDR3 amino acids: CASSGGPHTEAFF. The CDR3 DNA reads as TGCGCCAGCAGTGGAGGGCCCCACACTGAAGCTTTCTTT.

The V and J genes are TRBV12-3 or TRBV12-4 and TRBJ2-3; maybe TRBD2 (5 bases). V was shortened by 7 bases and J by 3 bases, with 17 bases between the two germline ends. The CDR3 has 15 amino acids. For the CDR3, the DNA is TGTGCCAGCACCACCACTAGGGTGGTAACAGATACGCAGTATTTT. Residues: CASTTTRVVTDTQYF.

This clonotype was observed a handful of times. CDR3 nucleotides: TGCGCCAGTTTAGAGGGCAGCTTCATGAACACTGAAGCTTTCTTT. Translation: CASLEGSFMNTEAFF. The chain uses TRBV5-1 and TRBJ1-1; no clear D gene. Germline V gene sequence: CDR1 SGHRS, CDR2 YFSETQ. V was cut by 8 bases and J by 0 bases, with 17 bases left in between. This CDR3 is built from 15 residues.

This chain connects TRBV5-1 to TRBJ2-7; TRBD2 matches 8 bases. The CDR3 sequence is 14 residues long. The V gene end was trimmed by 4 bases and the J gene end by 5 bases; junction bases not matched to a gene: 8. Germline V gene sequence: CDR1 SGHRS, CDR2 YFSETQ. This CDR3 is CASSESGSGDEQYF. Written as DNA, the CDR3 is TGCGCCAGCAGCGAAAGCGGGAGCGGCGACGAGCAGTACTTC.

This clonotype was observed a few times. The V and J genes are TRBV12-3 or TRBV12-4 and TRBJ2-1; a possible D gene is TRBD2 (6 bases). The CDR3 sequence is 14 residues long. V was trimmed by 1 base and J by 8 bases, leaving 12 bases between them. The CDR3 nucleotides are TGTGCCAGCAGTTTAGATTCCCCTAGCGATGAGCAGTTCTTC. Its protein is CASSLDSPSDEQFF.

The gene calls are TRBV7-7 and TRBJ2-7; D is possibly TRBD1 (6 bases). Per the germline V gene, CDR1 is SSHAT and CDR2 is FNYEAQ (reference sequence). The CDR3 extends over 15 amino acids. V lost 2 bases, J lost 4 bases, and 15 bases lay in between. The CDR3 DNA reads as TGTGCCAGCAGCTTAAAACCAGGGGTGGGATACGAGCAGTACTTC. Protein sequence: CASSLKPGVGYEQYF.

The chain is built from TRBV7-2 and TRBJ2-7; D remains ambiguous. V was trimmed by 5 bases and J by 6 bases, leaving 14 bases between them. The length of the CDR3 is 13 residues. Germline loops: CDR1 SGHTA, CDR2 FQGNSA. The CDR3 coding sequence is TGTGCCAGCAGCGTGGGCTATCCTATCGAGCAGTACTTC. Protein product: CASSVGYPIEQYF.

V usage is TRBV5-5 and J usage is TRBJ2-7; 8 bases match TRBD2. The germline gives CDR1 SGHKS, CDR2 YYEKEE (reference sequence). This CDR3 spans 15 amino acids. V shed 2 bases, J shed 1 base, and the junction held 5 bases outside the gene matches. DNA of the CDR3: TGTGCCAGCAGCTTTAGGCTAGCGGGTTCCTACGAGCAGTACTTC. Translation gives CASSFRLAGSYEQYF.